This T cell receptor beta chain is from a study of blood T cell repertoires in COVID-19. Study-wide background: Acute and convalescent COVID-19 samples came from the United States, Italy and Spain.

Membership in each cohort depended on participant-reported clinical history. Two negative PCRs, clearance, or symptom resolution characterized the recovered Cohort 3 donors. Sequencing used immunoSEQ multiplex PCR; TCRdb keeps in-frame clones, though not all of them. Here the sample spans 200,000 to 300,000 clones, approximately 90% being singletons. The TCR originated in a woman aged 30 to 39 who had recovered from COVID-19. Source material: PBMCs or T cells enriched from blood (not recorded which).

The CDR3 sequence: CASSLEGTGARSGEAFF. For the CDR3, the DNA is TGCGCCAGCAGCTTGGAGGGGACAGGGGCCCGGTCCGGTGAAGCTTTCTTT. This chain joins TRBV5-1 and TRBJ1-1, with 10 bases identical to TRBD1. Unmatched junction bases numbered 12, after V lost 0 bases and J lost 7 bases. CDR1 SGHRS and CDR2 YFSETQ come from the germline V gene. The CDR3 is 17 residues long. The full variable domain, completed using reference TRBV5-1 and TRBJ1-1, is KAGVTQTPRYLIKTRGQQVTLSCSPISGHRSVSWYQQTPGQGLQFLFEYFSETQRNKGNFPGRFSGRQFSNSRSEMNVSTLELGDSALYLCASSLEGTGARSGEAFFGQGTRLTVV.